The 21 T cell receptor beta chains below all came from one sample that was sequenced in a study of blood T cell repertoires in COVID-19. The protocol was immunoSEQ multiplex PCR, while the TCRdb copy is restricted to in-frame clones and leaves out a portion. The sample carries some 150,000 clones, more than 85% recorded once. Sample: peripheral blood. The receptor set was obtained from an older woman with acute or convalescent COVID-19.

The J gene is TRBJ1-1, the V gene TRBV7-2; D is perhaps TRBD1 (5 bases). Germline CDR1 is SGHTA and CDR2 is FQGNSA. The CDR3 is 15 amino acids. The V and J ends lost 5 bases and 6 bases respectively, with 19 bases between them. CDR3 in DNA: TGTGCCAGCAGCGCGCAGCAGGGTTTATGGGCTGAAGCTTTCTTT. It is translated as CASSAQQGLWAEAFF.

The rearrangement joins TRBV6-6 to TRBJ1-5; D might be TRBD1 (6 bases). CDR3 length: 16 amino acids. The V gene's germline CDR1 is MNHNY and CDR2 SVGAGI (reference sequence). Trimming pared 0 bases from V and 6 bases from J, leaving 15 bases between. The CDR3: CASSYSETGLGQPQHF. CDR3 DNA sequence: TGTGCCAGCAGTTACTCCGAAACAGGGTTGGGTCAGCCCCAGCATTTT.

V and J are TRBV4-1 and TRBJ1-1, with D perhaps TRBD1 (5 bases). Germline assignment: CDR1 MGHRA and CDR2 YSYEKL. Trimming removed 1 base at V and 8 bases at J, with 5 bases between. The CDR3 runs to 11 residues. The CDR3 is CASSQGTEAFF. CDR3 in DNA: TGCGCCAGCAGCCAAGGGACAGAAGCTTTCTTT.

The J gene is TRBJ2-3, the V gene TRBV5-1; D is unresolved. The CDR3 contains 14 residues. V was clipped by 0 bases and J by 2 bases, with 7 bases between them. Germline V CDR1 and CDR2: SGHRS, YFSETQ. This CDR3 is CASSLAGVTDTQYF. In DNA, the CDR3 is TGCGCCAGCAGCTTGGCCGGAGTCACAGATACGCAGTATTTT.

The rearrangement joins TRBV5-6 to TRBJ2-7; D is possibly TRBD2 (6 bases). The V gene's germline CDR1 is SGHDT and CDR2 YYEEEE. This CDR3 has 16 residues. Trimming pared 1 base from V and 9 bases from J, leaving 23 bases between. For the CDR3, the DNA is TGTGCCAGCAGCTTGTGGGGGACCCTGGGCGGGATGCTGCAGTACTTC. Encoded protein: CASSLWGTLGGMLQYF.

The CDR3 spells CASSGGIGGNTIYF. The CDR3 DNA is TGTGCCAGCAGCGGCGGGATAGGGGGAAACACCATATATTTT. This chain uses TRBV7-2 with TRBJ1-3, with D uncertain. This CDR3 region has 14 residues. Germline V gene lookup returns CDR1 SGHTA and CDR2 FQGNSA. V was trimmed by 5 bases and J by 4 bases, leaving 12 bases between them.

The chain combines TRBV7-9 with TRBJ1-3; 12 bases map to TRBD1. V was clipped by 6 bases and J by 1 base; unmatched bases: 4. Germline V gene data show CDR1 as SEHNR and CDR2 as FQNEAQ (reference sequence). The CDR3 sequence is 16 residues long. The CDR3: CASSPGQGASGNTIYF. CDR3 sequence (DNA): TGTGCCAGCAGTCCGGGACAGGGGGCTTCTGGAAACACCATATATTTT.

The DNA for the CDR3 is TGCGCCAGCAGCTTCGGGGGAGTGAACACTGAAGCTTTCTTT. This sequence encodes CASSFGGVNTEAFF. The genes are TRBV5-1 and TRBJ1-1, with D possibly being TRBD1 (5 bases). V shed 2 bases and J shed 0 bases, with 8 bases lying between them. CDR1 and CDR2 from the germline V gene are SGHRS and YFSETQ. CDR3 size: 14 residues. Variable domain in full (rest from reference TRBV5-1 and TRBJ1-1): KAGVTQTPRYLIKTRGQQVTLSCSPISGHRSVSWYQQTPGQGLQFLFEYFSETQRNKGNFPGRFSGRQFSNSRSEMNVSTLELGDSALYLCASSFGGVNTEAFFGQGTRLTVV.

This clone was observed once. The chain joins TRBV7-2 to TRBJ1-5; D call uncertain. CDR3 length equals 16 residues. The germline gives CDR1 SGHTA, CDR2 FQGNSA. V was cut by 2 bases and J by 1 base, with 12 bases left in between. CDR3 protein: CASSLLGNPSNQPQHF. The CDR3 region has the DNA TGTGCCAGCAGCTTATTGGGCAATCCGAGCAATCAGCCCCAGCATTTT.

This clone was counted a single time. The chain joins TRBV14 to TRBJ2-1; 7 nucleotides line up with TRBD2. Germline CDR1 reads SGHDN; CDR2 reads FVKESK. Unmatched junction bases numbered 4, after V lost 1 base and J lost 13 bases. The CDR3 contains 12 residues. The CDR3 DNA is TGTGCCAGCAGCCAAGTTAGCGGGTCACAGTTCTTC. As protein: CASSQVSGSQFF.

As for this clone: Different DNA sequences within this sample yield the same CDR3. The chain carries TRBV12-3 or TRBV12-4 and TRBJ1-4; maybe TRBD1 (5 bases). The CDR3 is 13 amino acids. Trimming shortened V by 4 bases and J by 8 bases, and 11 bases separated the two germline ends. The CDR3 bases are TGTGCCAGCAGTTCCAGGGCGGGGGAAAAACTGTTTTTT. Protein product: CASSSRAGEKLFF.

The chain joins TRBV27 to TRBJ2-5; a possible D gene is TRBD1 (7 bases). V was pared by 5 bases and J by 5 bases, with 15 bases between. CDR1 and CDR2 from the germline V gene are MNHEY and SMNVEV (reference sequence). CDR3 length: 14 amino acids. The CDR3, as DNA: TGTGCCAGCAGTATAGGCAGGGGGGTCGAGACCCAGTACTTC. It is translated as CASSIGRGVETQYF.

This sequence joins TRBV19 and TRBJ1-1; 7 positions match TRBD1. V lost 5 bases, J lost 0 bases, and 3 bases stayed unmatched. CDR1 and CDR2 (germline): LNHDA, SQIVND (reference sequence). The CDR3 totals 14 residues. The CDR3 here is CASSQGVMNTEAFF. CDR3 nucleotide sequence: TGTGCCAGTAGTCAGGGGGTAATGAACACTGAAGCTTTCTTT.

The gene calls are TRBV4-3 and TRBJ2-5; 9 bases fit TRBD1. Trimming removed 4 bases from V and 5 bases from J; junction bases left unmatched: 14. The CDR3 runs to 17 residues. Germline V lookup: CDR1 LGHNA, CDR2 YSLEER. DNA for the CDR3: TGCGCCAGCAGCCCAACCGGGACAGGGAATCGAGGGGAGACCCAGTACTTC. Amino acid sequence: CASSPTGTGNRGETQYF.

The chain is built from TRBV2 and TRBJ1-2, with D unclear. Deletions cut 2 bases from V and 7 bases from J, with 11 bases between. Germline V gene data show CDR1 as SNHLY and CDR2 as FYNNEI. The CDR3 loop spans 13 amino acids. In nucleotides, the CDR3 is TGTGCCAGCAGTGAATTTCCGGGAGGTGGCTACACCTTC. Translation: CASSEFPGGGYTF.

Here the CDR3 reads CAWSVRTSGGRSYNEQFF. DNA for the CDR3: TGTGCCTGGAGTGTCCGGACTAGCGGGGGCCGCTCCTACAATGAGCAGTTCTTC. The chain couples TRBV30 to TRBJ2-1; the match to TRBD2 covers 13 bases. CDR1 is GTSNPN, CDR2 SVGIG, per germline (reference sequence). The junction had 5 bases not matched to a gene; V was cut back by 0 bases and J by 0 bases. The CDR3 extends over 18 amino acids. Supplemented by reference TRBV30 and TRBJ2-1, the full variable domain reads SQTIHQWPATLVQPVGSPLSLECTVEGTSNPNLYWYRQAAGRGLQLLFYSVGIGQISSEVPQNLSASRPQDRQFILSSKKLLLSDSGFYLCAWSVRTSGGRSYNEQFFGPGTRLTVL.

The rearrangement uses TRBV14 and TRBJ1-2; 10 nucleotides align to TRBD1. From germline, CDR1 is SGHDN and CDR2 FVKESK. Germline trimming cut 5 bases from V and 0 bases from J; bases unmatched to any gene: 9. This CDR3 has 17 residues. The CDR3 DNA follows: TGTGCCAGCAGCTTCCGACAGGGGGCTTCCTCTAACTATGGCTACACCTTC. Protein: CASSFRQGASSNYGYTF.

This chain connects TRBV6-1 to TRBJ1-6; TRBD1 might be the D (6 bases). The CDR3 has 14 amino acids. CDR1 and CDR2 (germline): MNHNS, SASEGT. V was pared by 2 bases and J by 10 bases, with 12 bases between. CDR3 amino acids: CASSERGRGSPLHF. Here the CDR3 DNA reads TGTGCCAGCAGTGAACGGGGCAGGGGATCACCCCTCCACTTT.

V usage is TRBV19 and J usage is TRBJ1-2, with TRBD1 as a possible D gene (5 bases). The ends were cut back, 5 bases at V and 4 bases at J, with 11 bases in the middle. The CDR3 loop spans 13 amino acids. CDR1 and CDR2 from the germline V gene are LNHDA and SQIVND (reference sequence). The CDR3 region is CASSGSGSYGYTF. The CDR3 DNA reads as TGTGCCAGTAGTGGTTCAGGGTCCTATGGCTACACCTTC.

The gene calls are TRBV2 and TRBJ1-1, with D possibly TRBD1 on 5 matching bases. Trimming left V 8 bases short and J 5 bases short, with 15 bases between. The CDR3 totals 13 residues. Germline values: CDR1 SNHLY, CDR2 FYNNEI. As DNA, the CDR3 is TGTGCCAGCCGAGCGCCGGGGGGGACTGAAGCTTTCTTT. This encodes CASRAPGGTEAFF.

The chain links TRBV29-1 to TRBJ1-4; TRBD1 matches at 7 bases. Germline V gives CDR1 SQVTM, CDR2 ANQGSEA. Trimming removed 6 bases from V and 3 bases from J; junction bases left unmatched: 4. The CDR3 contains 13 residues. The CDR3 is CSVAGGSNEKLFF. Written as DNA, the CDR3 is TGCAGCGTCGCAGGGGGGTCTAATGAAAAACTGTTTTTT.